This is a list of T cell receptor beta chains from one sample in a study of a mutant IDH1 vaccine in newly diagnosed glioma. These TCRs' antigens remain unknown. Libraries were prepared by immunoSEQ multiplex PCR; TCRdb keeps only in-frame clonotypes and omits some of them. The sample carries under 55,000 clones, roughly 91% recorded once. Source: PBMCs, taken from a glioma patient whose treatment included an IDH1 peptide vaccine. These receptors originate from a man aged 50 to 59 with glioma. Both conserved end residues are part of each CDR3. A D gene is named only where the DNA matches it firmly. Clone size is stated in some rows and not others, as once, few, many or a class when expanded.

CDR3nt	CDR3aa	j_gene	d_gene	abundance	v_gene
TGTGCCAGTAGTGCGCAGGGGGCGGTCTACAATGAGCAGTTCTTC	CASSAQGAVYNEQFF	TRBJ2-1	TRBD1	.	TRBV19
TGCGCCAGCAGCCAAGCAGCGGGAGCCGCCGATACGCAGTATTTT	CASSQAAGAADTQYF	TRBJ2-3	TRBD2	.	TRBV4-1
TGTGCCACCCGGACTTCTTCAAATTCCTACGAGCAGTACTTC	CATRTSSNSYEQYF	TRBJ2-7	.	.	TRBV2
TGTGCCAGCAGACGGGGGTTGAGGGCAGATACGCAGTATTTT	CASRRGLRADTQYF	TRBJ2-3	.	.	TRBV27
TGTGCCACCCAGACTACGCGACAGGGGGAAAACACTGAAGCTTTCTTT	CATQTTRQGENTEAFF	TRBJ1-1	TRBD1	.	TRBV15
TGTGCCAGCAGCCAAGTTAGCGGGAGGGCCGCTGAGCAGTTCTTC	CASSQVSGRAAEQFF	TRBJ2-1	TRBD2	.	TRBV4-2
TGTGCCAGCACCAGTAGCTCCTACAATGAGCAGTTCTTC	CASTSSSYNEQFF	TRBJ2-1	.	.	TRBV7-2
TGTGCCAGCAGTTCGGGACTAGCGGTCCACGAGCAGTACTTC	CASSSGLAVHEQYF	TRBJ2-7	TRBD2	.	TRBV2
TGTGCCAGCAGCCTCGTCCGCAAGAACACTGAAGCTTTCTTT	CASSLVRKNTEAFF	TRBJ1-1	.	.	TRBV6-5
TGTGCCAGCAGCCAAGATCTCCGGATACCCTACAATGAGCAGTTCTTC	CASSQDLRIPYNEQFF	TRBJ2-1	.	.	TRBV4-2
TGCGCCAGCAGCCAGACGGCCATTCGGGGCCCGCAGCCCCAGCATTTT	CASSQTAIRGPQPQHF	TRBJ1-5	.	once	TRBV4-1
TGTGCCAGCAGTGTAATATCCGGGACAACCTACGAGCAGTACTTC	CASSVISGTTYEQYF	TRBJ2-7	.	.	TRBV6-1
TGTGCCACCCGGACTTCCCGCACAGATACGCAGTATTTT	CATRTSRTDTQYF	TRBJ2-3	.	.	TRBV27
TGTGCCAGCAGCTTATACCTGGGTTTTGGTCACGCTGAAGCTTTCTTT	CASSLYLGFGHAEAFF	TRBJ1-1	.	.	TRBV7-2
TGTGCCAGCAGCGAAGAGGGGACACTGAACACTGAAGCTTTCTTT	CASSEEGTLNTEAFF	TRBJ1-1	.	once	TRBV9
TGTGCCAGCAGCCGAAGACAGGGGGGGTACGAGCAGTACTTC	CASSRRQGGYEQYF	TRBJ2-7	TRBD1	.	TRBV11-2
TGTGCCAGCAGCTTAGGCTTGGGCACTGAAGCTTTCTTT	CASSLGLGTEAFF	TRBJ1-1	.	.	TRBV7-6
TGCGCCAGCAGCCAAGCCTCCGGGGGCAGCAATCAGCCCCAGCATTTT	CASSQASGGSNQPQHF	TRBJ1-5	.	.	TRBV4-1
TGTGCCAGCAGTTACTCCCCAAACGGGTATAATTCACCCCTCCACTTT	CASSYSPNGYNSPLHF	TRBJ1-6	.	.	TRBV6-5
TGCAGCGCTGGTTTAACCGGGACAGCGAACACTGAAGCTTTCTTT	CSAGLTGTANTEAFF	TRBJ1-1	TRBD1	.	TRBV29-1
TGTGCCAGCAGCCAAGAGCTGGGCCAGCGGGCCTACAATGAGCAGTTCTTC	CASSQELGQRAYNEQFF	TRBJ2-1	.	.	TRBV4-2
TGTGCCAGCAGCTTGGCAAGTCCCTTTGCCCGAGACATGAACACTGAAGCTTTCTTT	CASSLASPFARDMNTEAFF	TRBJ1-1	.	.	TRBV5-6
TGTGCCAGCAGCGTACAGGGGGCCGGCACTGAAGCTTTCTTT	CASSVQGAGTEAFF	TRBJ1-1	TRBD1	.	TRBV9
TGTGCCAGCAGTTACTCGGGGGGACAGTATTCACCCCTCCACTTT	CASSYSGGQYSPLHF	TRBJ1-6	TRBD1	.	TRBV6-5
TGTGCCAGCAGCTTCGGTTACAGGGGGCACTACGAGCAGTACTTC	CASSFGYRGHYEQYF	TRBJ2-7	TRBD1	.	TRBV5-5
TGTGCCAGCAGTTCTGTGAACACTGAAGCTTTCTTT	CASSSVNTEAFF	TRBJ1-1	.	.	TRBV28
TGTGCCAGTAGTGTCCAGTCGGTCTCCTACAATGAGCAGTTCTTC	CASSVQSVSYNEQFF	TRBJ2-1	.	.	TRBV19
TGCGCCAGCAGCCTCGGGACAGCCAGTAACTATGGCTACACCTTC	CASSLGTASNYGYTF	TRBJ1-2	TRBD1	.	TRBV4-3
TGTGCCAGCAGTGATGTGACTAGCGGGAGGGCGAATTCAGATACGCAGTATTTT	CASSDVTSGRANSDTQYF	TRBJ2-3	TRBD2	.	TRBV6-1
TGTGCCAGCTCCTACAGGGATCCCGCACCCCTCCACTTT	CASSYRDPAPLHF	TRBJ1-6	.	.	TRBV18
TGTGCCAGCAGTGAAGCCCTAGGACAGGCTAGCAATCAGCCCCAGCATTTT	CASSEALGQASNQPQHF	TRBJ1-5	TRBD1	.	TRBV6-1
TGTGCCACCGGGCGGACAGTCTATGGCTACACCTTC	CATGRTVYGYTF	TRBJ1-2	.	.	TRBV19
TGTGCCAGCGTCGATGGCCGGACAGATACGCAGTATTTT	CASVDGRTDTQYF	TRBJ2-3	.	.	TRBV2
TGTGCCAGCAGCGTGGACGCCACAGATACGCAGTATTTT	CASSVDATDTQYF	TRBJ2-3	.	.	TRBV9
TGTGCCAGCACTATGCTGGGACAGGGAGATGAAAAACTGTTTTTT	CASTMLGQGDEKLFF	TRBJ1-4	TRBD1	.	TRBV6-1
TGTGCCAGCAGCTTAAGGGACAGTCGTTTTCAATACGAGCAGTACTTC	CASSLRDSRFQYEQYF	TRBJ2-7	TRBD1	.	TRBV7-2
TGTGCCACGGGGGGACGCAGGAGCCCCTACGAGCAGTACTTC	CATGGRRSPYEQYF	TRBJ2-7	TRBD2	.	TRBV6-5
TGTGCCTGGAGGTCTGACAGGGCAGGAGACTATGGCTACACCTTC	CAWRSDRAGDYGYTF	TRBJ1-2	TRBD1	.	TRBV30
TGTGCCAGCAGTCAAGACAGGGACCTGAACACTGAAGCTTTCTTT	CASSQDRDLNTEAFF	TRBJ1-1	TRBD1	few	TRBV6-4
TGCGCCAGCAGCCAAGAAAGCGGCCGCACAGATACGCAGTATTTT	CASSQESGRTDTQYF	TRBJ2-3	.	once	TRBV4-1
TGTGCCATCAGGGAGGGGACAGGAGAGAACTATGGCTACACCTTC	CAIREGTGENYGYTF	TRBJ1-2	TRBD1	.	TRBV10-3
TGCGCCAGCAGCTTGGCCCCGGTGGGTAGCGGGAGAGAGACCCAGTACTTC	CASSLAPVGSGRETQYF	TRBJ2-5	TRBD2	once	TRBV5-1
TGTGCCTGGAGTCTCCTGGCCCACGGGGAGCTGTTTTTT	CAWSLLAHGELFF	TRBJ2-2	.	few	TRBV30
TGTGCCAGCAGAGAAGGGTGGTGGGGGAACACTGAAGCTTTCTTT	CASREGWWGNTEAFF	TRBJ1-1	.	.	TRBV21-1
TGCGCCAGCAGCTTGGAAGGACACATCAGCGGGGGGACTTACGAGCAGTACTTC	CASSLEGHISGGTYEQYF	TRBJ2-7	TRBD2	once	TRBV5-1
TGTGCCAGCAGCTTAGGTTCGCCAGGGGGCACCGGGGAGCTGTTTTTT	CASSLGSPGGTGELFF	TRBJ2-2	TRBD1	.	TRBV7-9
TGCGCCAGCAGCCCGCCCAGGGTCTCCTACAATGAGCAGTTCTTC	CASSPPRVSYNEQFF	TRBJ2-1	.	.	TRBV5-1
TGTGCCAGCAGCTTGGGGCGGAGCTCCTACGAGCAGTACTTC	CASSLGRSSYEQYF	TRBJ2-7	.	.	TRBV5-6
TGTGCCAGCTCACCACCAGGCGGACAGGGGGTGACTGAAGCTTTCTTT	CASSPPGGQGVTEAFF	TRBJ1-1	TRBD1	.	TRBV18